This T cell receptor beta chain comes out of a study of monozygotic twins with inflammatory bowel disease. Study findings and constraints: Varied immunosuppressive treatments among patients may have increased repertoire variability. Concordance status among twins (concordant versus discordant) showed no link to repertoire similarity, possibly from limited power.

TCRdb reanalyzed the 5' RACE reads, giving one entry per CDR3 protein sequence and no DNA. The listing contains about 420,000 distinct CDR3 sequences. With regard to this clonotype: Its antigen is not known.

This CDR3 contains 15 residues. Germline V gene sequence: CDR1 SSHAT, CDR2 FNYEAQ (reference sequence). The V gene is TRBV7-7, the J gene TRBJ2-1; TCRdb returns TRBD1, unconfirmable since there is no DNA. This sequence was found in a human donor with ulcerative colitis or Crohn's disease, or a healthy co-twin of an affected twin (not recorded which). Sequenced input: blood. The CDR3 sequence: CASSLALSGGGEQFF.